This T cell receptor (beta chain) stems from a study of blood T cell repertoires in COVID-19. The wider study: PBMCs, B-cell-depleted T cells, or T cells were the source of the cDNA or gDNA that made up the material.

Germline V gives CDR1 LGHNA, CDR2 YSLEER. Trimming pared 0 bases from V and 5 bases from J, leaving 21 bases between. The CDR3 spans 18 residues. Libraries were prepared by immunoSEQ multiplex PCR; TCRdb keeps only in-frame clonotypes and omits some of them. The sample records fewer than 200,000 clones, around four fifths being singletons. The sequence was collected from a woman in her forties or fifties who had recovered from COVID-19. The J gene is TRBJ2-3, the V gene TRBV4-3, with D possibly matching TRBD2 (6 bases). What was sequenced was PBMCs or T cells enriched from blood (not recorded which). The CDR3 DNA sequence: TGCGCCAGCAGCCAAGATCGGTCGGGGCTAGCGTTGAGAGATACGCAGTATTTT. Translation: CASSQDRSGLALRDTQYF.